The 24 T cell receptor beta chains in this list originate from one sample, sequenced in a study of lymphopenia after photon versus proton radiotherapy. Clones were read by immunoSEQ multiplex PCR, and TCRdb kept only the in-frame ones, dropping some. The table has around 26,000 clones, around 81% seen once. Material: peripheral blood, obtained from a patient treated with photon-based radiotherapy. The source is a man in his forties or fifties with gastric cancer.

This clone was detected once. The genes are TRBV10-3 and TRBJ1-2, with a tentative D call TRBD1 (5 bases). Looked up from germline, CDR1 is ENHRY and CDR2 is SYGVKD. V lost 5 bases and J lost 4, with 14 bases in between. CDR3 size: 14 residues. The CDR3 sequence is CAISPSRQSYGYTF. The CDR3 coding sequence is TGTGCCATCAGTCCCAGTCGACAGAGCTATGGCTACACCTTC.

This clone has just one count. This chain links TRBV4-3 with TRBJ2-1; 8 nucleotides agree with TRBD1. Germline V gives CDR1 LGHNA, CDR2 YSLEER. V trimming: 0 bases; J trimming: 4 bases; junction bases outside the gene matches: 2. The CDR3 is 15 amino acids. This chain's CDR3 is CASSQEDRVYNEQFF. The CDR3 nucleotides are TGCGCCAGCAGCCAAGAGGACAGGGTTTACAATGAGCAGTTCTTC.

The V and J genes are TRBV2 and TRBJ2-7; TRBD1 is a possible D gene (6 bases). This CDR3 is built from 15 residues. Germline V gives CDR1 SNHLY, CDR2 FYNNEI. With 1 base removed from V and 6 bases from J, the gap between germline ends came to 16 bases. Here the CDR3 DNA reads TGTGCCAGCAGTGAAGGAGAGGCAGGGGTCGCCGAGCAGTACGTC. It codes for CASSEGEAGVAEQYV.

There are a few counts of this clone. The J gene is TRBJ1-5, the V gene TRBV7-9; D is ambiguous. Per the germline V gene, CDR1 is SEHNR and CDR2 is FQNEAQ (reference sequence). The CDR3 is made up of 15 amino acids. V lost 1 base and J 4 bases, leaving 11 bases between the germline ends. The CDR3 bases are TGTGCCAGCAGCTTAGAAGGTGAGTTTAATCAGCCCCAGCATTTT. It codes for CASSLEGEFNQPQHF.

The rearrangement links TRBV7-6 to TRBJ2-5; 12 bases map to TRBD2. J gave up 7 bases and V 3 bases, and 6 bases lay outside the gene matches. CDR1 and CDR2 from the germline V gene are SGHVS and FNYEAQ. The CDR3 runs 15 residues. The CDR3 DNA is TGTGCCAGCAGCTTGCGGACTAGCGGGGAAGGGACCCAGTACTTC. Protein sequence: CASSLRTSGEGTQYF.

In its sample, this clone is medium-sized (0.01 to 0.1%). For the CDR3, the DNA is TGCGCCAGCAGCCAAGATATGGATCTCACAGGGTCTTCTCTCCTCTCCTACGAGCAGTACTTC. Translated, it gives CASSQDMDLTGSSLLSYEQYF. V usage is TRBV4-3 and J usage is TRBJ2-7, with TRBD1 as a possible D gene (6 bases). Germline assignment: CDR1 LGHNA and CDR2 YSLEER. The CDR3 is 21 residues long. V was trimmed by 0 bases and J by 0 bases, leaving 27 bases between them.

The rearrangement uses TRBV29-1 and TRBJ1-1, with D maybe TRBD1 (5 bases). The length of the CDR3 is 13 residues. Trimming removed 4 bases from V and 5 bases from J, with 14 bases in between. Germline CDR1 and CDR2: SQVTM and ANQGSEA. The CDR3: CSVGPGWRTEAFF. DNA of the CDR3: TGCAGCGTTGGGCCAGGGTGGAGAACTGAAGCTTTCTTT.

The rearrangement links TRBV14 to TRBJ1-6; 9 nucleotides align to TRBD1. CDR3 length equals 15 residues. V lost 3 bases, J lost 6 bases, and 3 bases stayed unmatched. Germline V gene sequence: CDR1 SGHDN, CDR2 FVKESK. CDR3 residues: CASSHWDRVNSPLHF. Here the CDR3 DNA reads TGTGCCAGCAGCCATTGGGACAGGGTTAATTCACCCCTCCACTTT.

The chain couples TRBV18 to TRBJ2-5; 7 bases match TRBD1. The germline gives CDR1 KGHSH, CDR2 LQKENI. The length of the CDR3 is 13 residues. With V trimmed by 3 bases and J by 2 bases, 0 bases remained unmatched. This chain's CDR3 is CASSPGQQETQYF. CDR3 bases: TGTGCCAGCTCACCGGGACAGCAAGAGACCCAGTACTTC.

V and J are TRBV10-3 and TRBJ1-6, with 10 positions matching TRBD1. This CDR3 is 15 amino acids long. In germline, CDR1 is ENHRY, CDR2 SYGVKD. Trimming at V came to 6 bases and at J to 10 bases, leaving 9 bases not matched to a gene. The CDR3 region is CAIRASGTGDSPLHF. The CDR3 DNA reads TGTGCCATCAGGGCCTCCGGGACAGGGGACTCACCCCTCCACTTT.

The V gene is TRBV9, the J gene TRBJ2-5; 7 positions agree with TRBD1. The J call may not be correct, given that the DNA end is closer to TRBJ2-7. The CDR3 spans 14 residues. The germline gives CDR1 SGDLS, CDR2 YYNGEE. CDR3 DNA sequence: TGTGCCAGCAGTAGGGGACAGTTAGGCTACGAGCAGTACTTC. It translates to CASSRGQLGYEQYF.

V and J are TRBV15 and TRBJ2-5, with a weak D call TRBD1 (6 bases). Germline V gene data show CDR1 as LNHNV and CDR2 as YYDKDF (reference sequence). V lost 0 bases to trimming and J lost 5 bases, with 16 bases between them. The CDR3 runs 16 residues. In nucleotides, the CDR3 is TGTGCCACCAGCAGAGATCTTTCAGGGGTTGGGGAGACCCAGTACTTC. Translating it yields CATSRDLSGVGETQYF.

V is TRBV18 and J is TRBJ1-3, with 7 bases lining up with TRBD1. The CDR3 loop spans 15 amino acids. J was trimmed by 4 bases and V by 4 bases; bases with no gene match: 7. Germline-derived CDR1 and CDR2 are KGHSH and LQKENI. Here the CDR3 DNA reads TGTGCCAGCTCACGTCTCCGGGACAGCGGAAACACCATATATTTT. This codes for CASSRLRDSGNTIYF.

The chain combines TRBV12-5 with TRBJ2-1; 8 nucleotides align to TRBD1. J was trimmed by 7 bases and V by 1 base; bases with no gene match: 0. This CDR3 spans 13 amino acids. Germline V gene sequence: CDR1 LGHNT, CDR2 FRNRAP. CDR3 in DNA: TGTGCTAGTGGTTTGGACAGGGGGAATGAGCAGTTCTTC. Protein product: CASGLDRGNEQFF.

This rearrangement joins TRBV11-3 to TRBJ2-7, with D possibly being TRBD1 or TRBD2 (5 bases each). Germline values: CDR1 SGHNT, CDR2 YENEEA. The V and J ends lost 5 bases and 6 bases respectively, with 20 bases between them. This CDR3 is built from 15 residues. The CDR3 loop reads CASSPGWGSALEQYF. The CDR3 nucleotides read TGTGCCAGCAGCCCCGGTTGGGGGAGTGCACTCGAGCAGTACTTC.

The chain has TRBV6-5 and TRBJ1-2, with TRBD1 matching over 7 bases. This CDR3 has 13 residues. Losses at the gene ends were 6 bases for V and 4 bases for J; bases not matched to a gene: 5. Germline V gene sequence: CDR1 MNHEY, CDR2 SVGAGI. In DNA, the CDR3 is TGTGCCAGCAGCAGGACAGGCACCTATGGCTACACCTTC. It encodes CASSRTGTYGYTF.

This chain joins TRBV5-4 and TRBJ1-2; 7 bases align to TRBD1. V lost 2 bases to trimming and J lost 7 bases; unmatched junction nucleotides: 5. This CDR3 comprises 13 residues. From germline, CDR1 is SGHNT and CDR2 YYREEE (reference sequence). CDR3 in amino acids: CASSLGGAGGYTF. In DNA form, the CDR3 reads TGTGCCAGCAGCTTAGGGGGCGCTGGTGGCTACACCTTC.

The chain uses TRBV6-1 and TRBJ1-4; D is undetermined. The CDR3 length is 15 residues. Trimming cost V 4 bases and J 4 bases, with 13 bases left between them. The germline gives CDR1 MNHNS, CDR2 SASEGT. The CDR3 nucleotides are TGTGCCAGCAGTGCTACCGCAGGAAGTAATGAAAAACTGTTTTTT. Amino acids: CASSATAGSNEKLFF.

The chain joins TRBV7-2 to TRBJ1-4; D remains ambiguous. The CDR3 sequence is 13 residues long. V dropped 1 base and J dropped 5 bases, with 5 bases sitting between them. The germline V gene has CDR1 SGHTA and CDR2 FQGNSA. DNA for the CDR3: TGTGCCAGCAGCTTAGGGATGAATGAAAAACTGTTTTTT. Translating gives CASSLGMNEKLFF.

J is TRBJ2-1 and V is TRBV7-8, with TRBD2 matching over 8 bases. Germline loops: CDR1 SGHVS, CDR2 FQNEAQ. This CDR3 contains 16 residues. V was clipped by 5 bases and J by 6 bases; unmatched bases: 12. This CDR3 reads CASSTAGTRSGNEQFF. DNA of the CDR3: TGTGCCAGCAGCACCGCCGGGACTAGAAGCGGCAATGAGCAGTTCTTC.

This clone has only a few counts. The chain carries TRBV5-5 and TRBJ1-4; D uncertain. Per germline, CDR1 SGHKS and CDR2 YYEKEE (reference sequence). V was clipped by 4 bases and J by 7 bases, with 8 bases between them. CDR3 length: 12 residues. The CDR3 DNA reads TGTGCCAGCAGCCGGACGGGTGAAAAACTGTTTTTT. Translation gives CASSRTGEKLFF.

This clone occurred a few times. V gene TRBV19 combines with J gene TRBJ1-2, with D perhaps TRBD1 (5 bases). Germline loops: CDR1 LNHDA, CDR2 SQIVND (reference sequence). V shed 5 bases and J shed 2 bases, with 9 bases lying between them. This CDR3 is built from 13 residues. CDR3 nucleotides: TGTGCCAGTAGTCTGCAGGGCAACTATGGCTACACCTTC. Translated, it gives CASSLQGNYGYTF.

This rearrangement joins TRBV7-2 to TRBJ1-1, with D unresolved. The V end lost 3 bases, the J end lost 1 base, and 6 bases lay between the germline ends. CDR3 length: 13 residues. The germline V gene encodes CDR1 SGHTA and CDR2 FQGNSA. The CDR3 sequence: CASSLGRNTEAFF. CDR3 nucleotide sequence: TGTGCCAGCAGCTTGGGAAGGAACACTGAAGCTTTCTTT.

CDR3: CATRDYGNYGYTF. The CDR3 nucleotides read TGTGCCACGAGGGACTACGGCAACTATGGCTACACCTTC. This chain uses TRBV19 with TRBJ1-2, with a possible D match to TRBD1 (5 bases). The germline V gene has CDR1 LNHDA and CDR2 SQIVND (reference sequence). V dropped 10 bases and J dropped 2 bases, with 14 bases sitting between them. This CDR3 has 13 amino acids.